Listed here are 15 T cell receptor beta chains from one sample, sequenced in a study of blood T cell repertoires in COVID-19 (dated by TCRdb to the early 2020s). The library was made by the immunoSEQ multiplex PCR assay. Imported from immuneACCESS, the table was reduced by TCRdb to in-frame sequences with V and J called. These copies leave out some clones; in studies compared against another copy, an unresolved V gene accounts for under half, and the cause of the remainder is not known. The table for this sample lists hundreds of thousands of clones; around 84% of them were counted only once. The ten largest account for over 1% of the sample. The sample comprised peripheral blood. These receptors originate from a man in his 70s with acute or convalescent COVID-19.

A single count supports this clone. The chain carries TRBV30 and TRBJ1-2; D unresolved. CDR1 and CDR2 (germline): GTSNPN, SVGIG (reference sequence). This CDR3 has 10 residues. CDR3 coding DNA: TGTGCTGAGCGGTCGCGAGGCTACACCTTC. Encoded protein: CAERSRGYTF.

This clone was recorded once. This chain connects TRBV13 to TRBJ1-6; no reliable D call. Germline V gene lookup returns CDR1 PRHDT and CDR2 FYEKMQ (reference sequence). V gave up 4 bases and J gave up 8 bases, with 18 bases separating them. The CDR3 extends over 16 amino acids. This chain's CDR3 is CASSSHRDGWDSPLHF. In DNA, the CDR3 is TGTGCCAGCAGCTCCCACAGAGATGGATGGGATTCACCCCTCCACTTT.

The chain combines TRBV24-1 with TRBJ1-2, with TRBD1 identical over 7 bases. V trimming: 6 bases; J trimming: 6 bases; junction bases outside the gene matches: 6. This CDR3 is built from 13 residues. Germline CDR1 and CDR2: KGHDR and SFDVKD. CDR3 in amino acids: CATSYRGVDGYTF. DNA of the CDR3: TGTGCCACCAGTTACAGGGGTGTGGATGGCTACACCTTC.

The table lists this clone with a few counts. This chain joins TRBV5-4 and TRBJ2-7; 11 positions match TRBD1. Trimming took 4 bases from V and 6 from J; bases not matched to a gene: 6. Germline CDR1 SGHNT, CDR2 YYREEE (reference sequence). The CDR3 extends over 14 amino acids. The CDR3 DNA follows: TGTGCCAGCAGCACCGGGACAGGGGGGCCCGAGCAGTACTTC. This sequence encodes CASSTGTGGPEQYF.

This clone was seen once. The rearrangement uses TRBV5-1 and TRBJ2-7; 7 nucleotides align to TRBD1. The CDR3 is 14 amino acids. Germline V CDR1 and CDR2: SGHRS, YFSETQ. Trimming at V came to 4 bases and at J to 4 bases, leaving 8 bases not matched to a gene. CDR3 sequence reads: CASSLWQGQYEQYF. The CDR3 DNA is TGCGCCAGCAGCCTTTGGCAGGGACAGTACGAGCAGTACTTC.

The chain carries TRBV4-2 and TRBJ1-2; D unresolved. The CDR3 sequence is 15 residues long. V lost 1 base, J lost 2 bases, and 11 bases lay in between. Germline V CDR1 and CDR2: LGHNA, YNFKEQ. Written as DNA, the CDR3 is TGTGCCAGCAGCCAAGCCTCCGACGGGAACTATGGCTACACCTTC. Its translation: CASSQASDGNYGYTF.

The rearrangement joins TRBV5-4 to TRBJ1-6; TRBD1 matches at 7 bases. Germline-derived CDR1 and CDR2 are SGHNT and YYREEE (reference sequence). This CDR3 has 15 residues. J was trimmed by 5 bases and V by 4 bases; bases with no gene match: 6. DNA for the CDR3: TGTGCCAGCAGCCCCGACAGGGCAAATAATTCACCCCTCCACTTT. Translated, it gives CASSPDRANNSPLHF. The variable domain in full, with the rest retrieved from reference TRBV5-4 and TRBJ1-6, is ETGVTQSPTHLIKTRGQQVTLRCSSQSGHNTVSWYQQALGQGPQFIFQYYREEENGRGNFPPRFSGLQFPNYSSELNVNALELDDSALYLCASSPDRANNSPLHFGNGTRLTVT.

Notes on this clone: The identical CDR3 is also encoded by other nucleotide sequences in the sample. The genes are TRBV5-4 and TRBJ1-1, with 9 bases that match TRBD1. The junction had 4 bases not matched to a gene; V was cut back by 5 bases and J by 2 bases. Germline-derived CDR1 and CDR2 are SGHNT and YYREEE (reference sequence). The CDR3 runs to 14 residues. CDR3: CASRGDRANTEAFF. CDR3 coding DNA: TGTGCCAGCAGAGGGGACAGGGCCAACACTGAAGCTTTCTTT.

This chain links TRBV18 with TRBJ2-1; D is ambiguous. The CDR3 extends over 12 amino acids. Germline V gives CDR1 KGHSH, CDR2 LQKENI. V lost 3 bases and J lost 10, with 10 bases in between. CDR3 amino acids: CASSPIAGEQFF. The CDR3 region has the DNA TGTGCCAGCTCACCTATAGCCGGCGAGCAGTTCTTC.

V usage is TRBV4-3 and J usage is TRBJ1-4; TRBD1 might be the D (6 bases). CDR1 is LGHNA and CDR2 is YSLEER in the germline V gene. The CDR3 extends over 16 amino acids. Trimming stripped 4 bases from V and 2 bases from J, with 14 bases between. The CDR3 region has the DNA TGCGCCAGCAGCCCGTACCACAGGGCCACTAATGAAAAACTGTTTTTT. Translating gives CASSPYHRATNEKLFF.

The chain uses TRBV6-5 and TRBJ2-7; no firm D call. This CDR3 has 15 residues. The germline V and J ends were trimmed by 2 bases and 2 bases, with 13 bases remaining between them. Per germline, CDR1 MNHEY and CDR2 SVGAGI. CDR3 amino acids: CASSYVADRAYEQYF. As DNA, the CDR3 is TGTGCCAGCAGTTACGTCGCAGACCGGGCCTACGAGCAGTACTTC.

This clone came up a few times. V gene TRBV28 combines with J gene TRBJ1-2, with 7 bases lining up with TRBD1. Unmatched junction bases numbered 4, after V lost 4 bases and J lost 2 bases. The germline V gene encodes CDR1 MDHEN and CDR2 SYDVKM. The CDR3 extends over 14 amino acids. The CDR3 DNA reads as TGTGCCAGCAGTTCCGGGACAGCAAACTATGGCTACACCTTC. Translating it yields CASSSGTANYGYTF.

The CDR3 reads CASSIQGAAGELFF. As DNA, the CDR3 is TGTGCCAGCAGCATACAGGGGGCGGCCGGGGAGCTGTTTTTT. The rearrangement uses TRBV2 and TRBJ2-2, with 9 bases aligning to TRBD1. The germline CDR1 and CDR2 sequences are SNHLY and FYNNEI. Germline trimming cut 6 bases from V and 6 bases from J; bases unmatched to any gene: 5. CDR3 length: 14 residues. The complete variable domain, with remaining parts taken from reference TRBV2 and TRBJ2-2, reads EPEVTQTPSHQVTQMGQEVILRCVPISNHLYFYWYRQILGQKVEFLVSFYNNEISEKSEIFDDQFSVERPDGSNFTLKIRSTKLEDSAMYFCASSIQGAAGELFFGEGSRLTVL.

This clone was seen once. The rearrangement uses TRBV29-1 and TRBJ1-2; D perhaps matches TRBD1 (5 bases). Germline CDR1 SQVTM, CDR2 ANQGSEA. V was pared by 6 bases and J by 5 bases, with 13 bases between. The CDR3 is made up of 12 amino acids. In DNA form, the CDR3 reads TGCAGCGTCTCCCAGGGCATTTATGGCTACACCTTC. Protein sequence: CSVSQGIYGYTF.

The chain combines TRBV6-6 with TRBJ2-2, with 7 bases matching TRBD1. The CDR3 is made up of 15 amino acids. V dropped 2 bases and J dropped 6; count of bases not matched to a gene: 6. Germline CDR1 is MNHNY and CDR2 is SVGAGI (reference sequence). DNA for the CDR3: TGTGCCAGCAGTTACCGGGACAGCCTTGCCGGGGAGCTGTTTTTT. Translation gives CASSYRDSLAGELFF.